Listed here are 23 T cell receptor beta chains from one sample, sequenced in a study of blood T cell repertoires in COVID-19. TCRdb's copy holds only in-frame clones and misses some; the assay was immunoSEQ multiplex PCR. The profile shows under 450,000 clones, about 86% of them singletons. Sequencing was done on a sample of peripheral blood. The receptors come from a woman aged 60-75 years with COVID-19, enrolled during active disease.

V usage is TRBV5-4 and J usage is TRBJ2-2; D perhaps matches TRBD2 (5 bases). The V and J ends lost 0 bases and 7 bases respectively, with 13 bases between them. Germline V gene lookup returns CDR1 SGHNT and CDR2 YYREEE (reference sequence). There are 15 residues in the CDR3. The CDR3 loop reads CASSLGGDGGGELFF. DNA for the CDR3: TGTGCCAGCAGCTTGGGCGGCGACGGAGGCGGGGAGCTGTTTTTT.

J is TRBJ1-4 and V is TRBV11-3, with a tentative D call TRBD1 (5 bases). The CDR3 length is 17 residues. Germline V gene sequence: CDR1 SGHNT, CDR2 YENEEA. V was cut by 5 bases and J by 5 bases, with 21 bases left in between. Here the CDR3 DNA reads TGTGCCAGCAGCCGCTCTTTTTCCACAGGCACCAATGAAAAACTGTTTTTT. This sequence encodes CASSRSFSTGTNEKLFF.

V and J are TRBV9 and TRBJ1-2; D not resolved. The CDR3 totals 13 residues. The germline V gene encodes CDR1 SGDLS and CDR2 YYNGEE. V lost 0 bases and J 3 bases, leaving 6 bases between the germline ends. Here the CDR3 DNA reads TGTGCCAGCAGCGTAGGAGGAGACTATGGCTACACCTTC. Amino acid sequence: CASSVGGDYGYTF.

The rearrangement uses TRBV5-4 and TRBJ2-5; TRBD2 matches 8 bases. CDR3 length: 15 amino acids. Germline trimming cut 4 bases from V and 5 bases from J; bases unmatched to any gene: 10. From germline, CDR1 is SGHNT and CDR2 YYREEE (reference sequence). The CDR3 sequence: CASSPTSAVSETQYF. DNA of the CDR3: TGTGCCAGCAGCCCGACTAGCGCGGTTAGCGAGACCCAGTACTTC.

The chain uses TRBV5-1 and TRBJ1-6; possible D gene TRBD1, 5 bases. Trimming stripped 1 base from V and 0 bases from J, with 14 bases between. Germline loops: CDR1 SGHRS, CDR2 YFSETQ. The CDR3 runs 18 residues. The CDR3 reads CASSLSPRRGSYNSPLHF. Here the CDR3 DNA reads TGCGCCAGCAGCTTGTCGCCCAGAAGGGGCTCCTATAATTCACCCCTCCACTTT.

J is TRBJ1-2 and V is TRBV6-2 or TRBV6-3, with D maybe TRBD1 (6 bases). This CDR3 has 13 residues. In germline, CDR1 is MNHEY, CDR2 SVGEGT. V lost 6 bases and J 1 base, leaving 9 bases between the germline ends. In DNA, the CDR3 is TGTGCCAGCAGCGGGGGACATAACTATGGCTACACCTTC. Protein product: CASSGGHNYGYTF.

This CDR3 reads CASSLSGRGETQYF. Here the CDR3 DNA reads TGTGCCAGCAGCTTATCGGGGAGGGGAGAGACCCAGTACTTC. The genes are TRBV13 and TRBJ2-5; the match to TRBD2 covers 7 bases. Trimming took 2 bases from V and 4 from J; bases not matched to a gene: 4. Germline lookup yields CDR1 PRHDT and CDR2 FYEKMQ (reference sequence). The CDR3 contains 14 residues.

The chain joins TRBV7-3 to TRBJ1-3; 7 nucleotides match TRBD1. This CDR3 comprises 17 residues. The V segment lost 5 bases and the J segment 0 bases; nucleotides outside the gene matches: 10. In germline, CDR1 is SGHTA, CDR2 FQGTGA. The CDR3 sequence is CASSQIRAGGSGNTIYF. The DNA of the CDR3 is TGTGCCAGCAGCCAAATTCGGGCAGGGGGCTCTGGAAACACCATATATTTT.

The chain recombines TRBV15 with TRBJ1-5; D might be TRBD1 (5 bases). Germline CDR1 is LNHNV and CDR2 is YYDKDF (reference sequence). V gave up 3 bases and J gave up 3 bases, with 15 bases separating them. There are 16 residues in the CDR3. Written as DNA, the CDR3 is TGTGCCACCAGCAGTGCGGTCGGGGGATCCAATCAGCCCCAGCATTTT. It translates to CATSSAVGGSNQPQHF.

This clone was seen more than once but under ten times. The chain combines TRBV5-1 with TRBJ1-4, with 7 bases aligning to TRBD1. The germline V gene has CDR1 SGHRS and CDR2 YFSETQ. Trimming removed 4 bases from V and 8 bases from J; junction bases left unmatched: 11. The CDR3 spans 15 residues. The CDR3 sequence: CASSPLQGRVEKLFF. The CDR3 DNA reads TGCGCCAGCAGCCCCTTACAGGGGCGAGTAGAAAAACTGTTTTTT.

The chain recombines TRBV11-3 with TRBJ2-1, with D possibly matching TRBD1 (6 bases). Per the germline V gene, CDR1 is SGHNT and CDR2 is YENEEA. The CDR3 runs to 13 residues. V lost 0 bases and J 10 bases, leaving 10 bases between the germline ends. The CDR3 region has the DNA TGTGCCAGCAGCTTAGATCGTGGGGGCGAGCAGTTCTTC. Translation gives CASSLDRGGEQFF.

CDR3 in amino acids: CASSPGTVGSGELFF. For the CDR3, the DNA is TGTGCCAGCAGCCCCGGGACAGTCGGTTCCGGGGAGCTGTTTTTT. The chain uses TRBV7-3 and TRBJ2-2; 7 bases line up with TRBD1. Germline CDR1 and CDR2: SGHTA and FQGTGA. The ends lost 5 bases at V and 6 bases at J; junction bases unmatched: 9. The CDR3 runs 15 residues.

The rearrangement links TRBV6-5 to TRBJ2-7, with TRBD2 identical over 13 bases. This CDR3 has 14 residues. Per germline, CDR1 MNHEY and CDR2 SVGAGI. V shed 6 bases and J 4 bases; nucleotides not matched to a gene: 3. CDR3 in amino acids: CASRLAGGPYEQYF. The CDR3 DNA reads as TGTGCCAGCAGACTAGCGGGGGGGCCGTACGAGCAGTACTTC.

The chain has TRBV29-1 and TRBJ1-2; D uncertain. V gave up 0 bases and J gave up 14 bases, with 13 bases separating them. The germline CDR1 and CDR2 sequences are SQVTM and ANQGSEA. The CDR3 runs 11 residues. The CDR3 region is CSVEDGRALTF. Here the CDR3 DNA reads TGCAGCGTTGAAGATGGGCGGGCTCTTACCTTC.

The chain is built from TRBV7-9 and TRBJ2-5; possible D gene TRBD1, 7 bases. The CDR3 extends over 17 amino acids. Germline-derived CDR1 and CDR2 are SEHNR and FQNEAQ (reference sequence). With 2 bases removed from V and 5 bases from J, the gap between germline ends came to 21 bases. The CDR3 DNA reads TGTGCCAGCAGCTTAAGGGTTTGGCAGGGGGACTCGGAGACCCAGTACTTC. Protein: CASSLRVWQGDSETQYF.

The sample holds one count of this clone. The rearrangement uses TRBV7-3 and TRBJ2-2, with 8 bases aligning to TRBD1. V lost 6 bases, J lost 7 bases, and 4 bases stayed unmatched. The CDR3 spans 13 residues. The germline V gene has CDR1 SGHTA and CDR2 FQGTGA. DNA of the CDR3: TGTGCCAGCAGTCAGGGGGCGGTCGGGGAGCTGTTTTTT. This codes for CASSQGAVGELFF. Drawing the rest from reference TRBV7-3 and TRBJ2-2, the complete variable domain is GAGVSQTPSNKVTEKGKYVELRCDPISGHTALYWYRQSLGQGPEFLIYFQGTGAADDSGLPNDRFFAVRPEGSVSTLKIQRTERGDSAVYLCASSQGAVGELFFGEGSRLTVL.

The chain couples TRBV4-2 to TRBJ1-2; D might be TRBD1 (5 bases). This CDR3 is 15 amino acids long. V was shortened by 6 bases and J by 3 bases, with 17 bases between the two germline ends. Per germline, CDR1 LGHNA and CDR2 YNFKEQ. DNA of the CDR3: TGTGCCAGCAGTGAGGTTGGAGGGACGGACTATGGCTACACCTTC. Translation gives CASSEVGGTDYGYTF.

The CDR3 here is CASSARTGDYGYTF. Here the CDR3 DNA reads TGTGCCAGCTCAGCCAGGACAGGGGACTATGGCTACACCTTC. The chain combines TRBV18 with TRBJ1-2, with 9 bases that match TRBD1. The ends lost 5 bases at V and 3 bases at J; junction bases unmatched: 4. Germline CDR1 is KGHSH and CDR2 is LQKENI. The CDR3 is 14 amino acids.

V is TRBV3-1 (or the pseudogene TRBV3-2) and J is TRBJ1-2; no clear D. The CDR3 has 13 amino acids. The germline CDR1 and CDR2 sequences are LGHDT and YNNKEL (reference sequence). V was clipped by 11 bases and J by 8 bases, with 21 bases between them. CDR3 loop: CAAARGGEVGYTF. In DNA, the CDR3 is TGTGCCGCCGCCCGGGGTGGGGAAGTAGGCTACACCTTC.

This chain connects TRBV4-1 to TRBJ2-1, with D uncertain. CDR3 length: 14 residues. The germline V and J ends were trimmed by 0 bases and 7 bases, with 10 bases remaining between them. Looked up from germline, CDR1 is MGHRA and CDR2 is YSYEKL. The CDR3 loop reads CASSQEPRHNEQFF. DNA of the CDR3: TGCGCCAGCAGCCAAGAACCGCGACATAATGAGCAGTTCTTC.

The CDR3 spells CASSRDRVREQFF. CDR3 bases: TGTGCCAGCTCACGGGACAGGGTAAGGGAGCAGTTCTTC. The chain employs TRBV18 and TRBJ2-1; TRBD1 matches 9 bases. The length of the CDR3 is 13 residues. Per the germline V gene, CDR1 is KGHSH and CDR2 is LQKENI. V trimming: 4 bases; J trimming: 10 bases; junction bases outside the gene matches: 5.

The chain couples TRBV2 to TRBJ2-7; D possibly corresponds to TRBD1 (6 bases). This CDR3 is built from 16 residues. Germline CDR1 reads SNHLY; CDR2 reads FYNNEI. Trimming shortened V by 0 bases and J by 2 bases, and 14 bases separated the two germline ends. The CDR3 sequence: CASSEASAGVTYEQYF. CDR3 nucleotides: TGTGCCAGCAGTGAAGCTTCGGCAGGGGTTACCTACGAGCAGTACTTC.

This clone was seen a single time. The CDR3 coding sequence is TGTGCCAGCAGCCTAGGTGGAGTCGGGGGGGATAACTATGGCTACACCTTC. This encodes CASSLGGVGGDNYGYTF. The chain has TRBV7-8 and TRBJ1-2; possible D gene TRBD1, 5 bases. The CDR3 spans 17 residues. Trimming left V 5 bases short and J 1 base short, with 20 bases between. Germline CDR1 and CDR2: SGHVS and FQNEAQ.